This TCR beta chain was recovered during a study of patients and donors after allogeneic stem cell transplantation. TCRdb reanalysed the RT-PCR reads using MiXCR and keeps one entry per CDR3 protein. Of around 3,000 distinct CDR3 sequences detected, about 5% appear once; the ten largest clones hold over 12%. The table lists this clonotype with a few counts. This TCR was sampled from a human donor who was either an allogeneic HSCT recipient or a stem cell or donor lymphocyte infusion donor (not recorded which). It is not recorded whose cells these are; they may come from a transplant donor. Sequenced material: blood, either unsorted or a sorted T cell fraction (not recorded which).

The CDR3 here is CASSLYGGEQYF. The CDR3 DNA follows: TGCGCCAGCAGCTTGTACGGGGGCGAGCAGTACTTC. This rearrangement joins TRBV5-1 to TRBJ2-7; D possibly corresponds to TRBD2 (6 bases). This CDR3 has 12 residues. V was pared by 1 base and J by 6 bases, with 8 bases between. Germline lookup yields CDR1 SGHRS and CDR2 YFSETQ.